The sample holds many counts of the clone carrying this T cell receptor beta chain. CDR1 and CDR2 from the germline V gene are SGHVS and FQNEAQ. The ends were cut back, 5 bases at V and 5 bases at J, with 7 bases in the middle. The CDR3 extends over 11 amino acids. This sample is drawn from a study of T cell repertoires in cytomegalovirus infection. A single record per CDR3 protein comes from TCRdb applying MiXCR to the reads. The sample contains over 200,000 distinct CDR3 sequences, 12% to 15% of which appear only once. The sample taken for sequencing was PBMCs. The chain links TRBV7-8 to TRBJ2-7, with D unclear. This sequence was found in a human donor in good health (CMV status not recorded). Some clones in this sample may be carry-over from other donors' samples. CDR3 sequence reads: CASSHSHEQYF. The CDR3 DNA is TGTGCCAGCAGCCATAGCCACGAGCAGTACTTC.